This TCR beta chain originates from a study of CD8 T cells in Susac syndrome. Reverse transcription of about 0.45 to 1 ug RNA used random hexamers. The amplification used immunoSEQ multiplex PCR on TCR beta CDR3; it spanned 54 Vbeta and 13 Jbeta. TCRdb analysed the immunoSEQ multiplex PCR reads with MiXCR anew, one entry per CDR3 protein. The repertoire holds approximately 79,000 distinct CDR3 sequences, with 85% to 95% as singletons. V trimming: 3 bases; J trimming: 4 bases; junction bases outside the gene matches: 4. CDR3 length: 15 residues. Germline V gene lookup returns CDR1 MNHEY and CDR2 SMNVEV (reference sequence). The authors negatively isolated CD8+ and CD4+ T cells and FACS-enriched TEMRA cells.

The rearrangement uses TRBV27 and TRBJ2-1, with 9 bases aligning to TRBD2. The TCR originated in a human donor with Susac syndrome. Sequencing was performed on CD8+ T cells from PBMCs. CDR3 amino acids: CASSFRLAGYNEQFF. In DNA, the CDR3 is TGTGCCAGCAGTTTTCGGCTAGCGGGATACAATGAGCAGTTCTTC.